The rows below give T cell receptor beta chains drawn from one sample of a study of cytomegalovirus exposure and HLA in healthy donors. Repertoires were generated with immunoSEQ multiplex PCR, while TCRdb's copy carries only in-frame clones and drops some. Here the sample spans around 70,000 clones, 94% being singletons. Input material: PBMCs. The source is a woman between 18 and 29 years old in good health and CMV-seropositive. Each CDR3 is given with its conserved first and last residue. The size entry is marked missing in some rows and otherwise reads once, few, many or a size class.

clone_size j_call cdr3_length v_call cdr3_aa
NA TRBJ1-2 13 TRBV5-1 CASSLDRIGGYTF
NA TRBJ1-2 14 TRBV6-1 CASSEAYGDYGYTF
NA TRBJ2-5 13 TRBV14 CASSLSGGETQYF
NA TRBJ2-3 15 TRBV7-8 CASSLGAGGRDTQYF
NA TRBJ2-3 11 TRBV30 CAWDWADTQYF
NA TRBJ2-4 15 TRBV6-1 CASSEWSSGTDIQYF
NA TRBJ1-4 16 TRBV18 CASSLHRGTTNEKLFF
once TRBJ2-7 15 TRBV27 CASRFVTGGAGEQYF
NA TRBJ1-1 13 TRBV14 CASSFGQNTEAFF
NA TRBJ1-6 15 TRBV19 CASSEAGKGRSPLHF
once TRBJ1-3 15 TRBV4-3 CASSHEGGTGNTIYF
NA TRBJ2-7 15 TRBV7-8 CASSLEAGESYEQYF
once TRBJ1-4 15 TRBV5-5 CASSLIGQLNEKLFF
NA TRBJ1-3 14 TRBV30 CAWSVSSSGNTIYF
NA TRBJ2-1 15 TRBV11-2 CASSGQGSSYNEQFF
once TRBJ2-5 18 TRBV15 CATSRLRTGLAVRETQYF
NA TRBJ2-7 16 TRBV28 CASSLDRVTGVNEQYF
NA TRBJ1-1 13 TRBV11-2 CASSLVGVVEAFF
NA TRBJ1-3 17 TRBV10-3 CAISDPGQGAPGNTIYF
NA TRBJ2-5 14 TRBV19 CASSTLSLQETQYF
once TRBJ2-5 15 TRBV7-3 CASSLTLAGGGTQYF
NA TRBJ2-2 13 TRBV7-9 CASIPGGTGELFF
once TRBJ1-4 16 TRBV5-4 CASSYAGQATNEKLFF
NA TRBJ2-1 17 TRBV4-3 CASSQDRGLSSYNEQFF
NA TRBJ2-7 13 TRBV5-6 CASSSTGGDEQYF
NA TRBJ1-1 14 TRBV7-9 CASSYKLQGAEAFF
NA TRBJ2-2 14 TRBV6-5 CASTQGKGVGELFF
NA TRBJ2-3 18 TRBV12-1 CASSLPGTSGSFTDTQYF
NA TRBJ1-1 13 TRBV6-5 CASSLDDREGAFF
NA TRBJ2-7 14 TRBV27 CASSLGDNVYEQYF
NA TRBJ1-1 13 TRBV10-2 CASSPTENTEAFF